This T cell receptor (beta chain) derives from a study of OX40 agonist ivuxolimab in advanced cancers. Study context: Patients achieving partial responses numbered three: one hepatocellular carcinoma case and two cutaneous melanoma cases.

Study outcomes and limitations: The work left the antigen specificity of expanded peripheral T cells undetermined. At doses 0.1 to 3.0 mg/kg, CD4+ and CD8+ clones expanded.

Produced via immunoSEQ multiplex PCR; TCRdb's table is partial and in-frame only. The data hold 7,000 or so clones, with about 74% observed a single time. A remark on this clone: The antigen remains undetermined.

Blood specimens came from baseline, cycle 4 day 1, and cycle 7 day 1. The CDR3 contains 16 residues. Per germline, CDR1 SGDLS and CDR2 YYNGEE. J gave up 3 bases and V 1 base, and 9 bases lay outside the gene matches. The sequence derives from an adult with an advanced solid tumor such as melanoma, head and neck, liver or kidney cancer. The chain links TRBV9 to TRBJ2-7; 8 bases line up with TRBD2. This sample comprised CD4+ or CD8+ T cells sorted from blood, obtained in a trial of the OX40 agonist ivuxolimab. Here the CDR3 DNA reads TGTGCCAGCAGCGTATCCACTGGAGCGGGAGTCTACGAGCAGTACTTC. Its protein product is CASSVSTGAGVYEQYF.